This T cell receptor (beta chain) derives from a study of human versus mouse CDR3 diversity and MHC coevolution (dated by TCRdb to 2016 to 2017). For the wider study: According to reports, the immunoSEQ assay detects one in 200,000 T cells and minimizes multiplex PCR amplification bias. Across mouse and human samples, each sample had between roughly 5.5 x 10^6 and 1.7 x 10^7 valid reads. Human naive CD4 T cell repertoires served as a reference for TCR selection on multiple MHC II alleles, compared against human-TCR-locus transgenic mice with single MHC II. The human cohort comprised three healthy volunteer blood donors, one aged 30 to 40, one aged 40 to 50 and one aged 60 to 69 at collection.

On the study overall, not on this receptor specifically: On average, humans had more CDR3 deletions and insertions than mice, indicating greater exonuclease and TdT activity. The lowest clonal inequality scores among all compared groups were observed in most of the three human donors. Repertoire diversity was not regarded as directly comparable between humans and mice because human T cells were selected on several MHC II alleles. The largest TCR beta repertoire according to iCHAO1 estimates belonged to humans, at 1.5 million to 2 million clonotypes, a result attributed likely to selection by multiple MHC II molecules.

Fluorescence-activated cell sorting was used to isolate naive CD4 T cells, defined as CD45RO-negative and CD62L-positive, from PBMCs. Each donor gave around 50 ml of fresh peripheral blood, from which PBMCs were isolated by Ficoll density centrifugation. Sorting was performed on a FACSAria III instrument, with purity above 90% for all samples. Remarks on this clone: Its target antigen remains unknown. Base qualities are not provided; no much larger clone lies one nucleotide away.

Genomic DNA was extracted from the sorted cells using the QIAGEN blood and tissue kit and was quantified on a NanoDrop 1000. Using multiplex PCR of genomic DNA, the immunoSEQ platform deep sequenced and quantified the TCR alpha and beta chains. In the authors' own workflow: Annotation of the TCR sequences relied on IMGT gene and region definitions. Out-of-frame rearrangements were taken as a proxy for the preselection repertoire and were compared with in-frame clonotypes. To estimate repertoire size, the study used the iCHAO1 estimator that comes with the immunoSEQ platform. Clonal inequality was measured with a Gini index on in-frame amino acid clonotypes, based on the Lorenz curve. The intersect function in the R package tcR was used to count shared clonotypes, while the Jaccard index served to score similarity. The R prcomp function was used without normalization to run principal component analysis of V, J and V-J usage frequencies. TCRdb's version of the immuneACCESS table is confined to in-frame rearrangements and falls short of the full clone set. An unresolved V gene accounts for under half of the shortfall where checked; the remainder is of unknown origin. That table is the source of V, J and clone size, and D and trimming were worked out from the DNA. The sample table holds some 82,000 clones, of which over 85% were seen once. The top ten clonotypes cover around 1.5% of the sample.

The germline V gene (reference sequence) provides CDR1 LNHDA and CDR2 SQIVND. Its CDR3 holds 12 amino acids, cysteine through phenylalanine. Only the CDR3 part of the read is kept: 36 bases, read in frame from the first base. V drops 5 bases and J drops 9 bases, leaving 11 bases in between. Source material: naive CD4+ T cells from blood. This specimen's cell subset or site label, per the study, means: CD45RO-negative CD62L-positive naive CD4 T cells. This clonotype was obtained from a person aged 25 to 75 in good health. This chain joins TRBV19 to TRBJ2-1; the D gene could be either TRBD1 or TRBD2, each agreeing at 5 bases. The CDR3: CASSLGAGEQFF. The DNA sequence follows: TGTGCCAGTAGTCTAGGGGCGGGTGAGCAGTTCTTC. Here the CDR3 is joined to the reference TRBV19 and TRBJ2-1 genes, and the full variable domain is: DGGITQSPKYLFRKEGQNVTLSCEQNLNHDAMYWYRQDPGQGLRLIYYSQIVNDFQKGDIAEGYSVSREKKESFPLTVTSAQKNPTAFYLCASSLGAGEQFFGPGTRLTVL.